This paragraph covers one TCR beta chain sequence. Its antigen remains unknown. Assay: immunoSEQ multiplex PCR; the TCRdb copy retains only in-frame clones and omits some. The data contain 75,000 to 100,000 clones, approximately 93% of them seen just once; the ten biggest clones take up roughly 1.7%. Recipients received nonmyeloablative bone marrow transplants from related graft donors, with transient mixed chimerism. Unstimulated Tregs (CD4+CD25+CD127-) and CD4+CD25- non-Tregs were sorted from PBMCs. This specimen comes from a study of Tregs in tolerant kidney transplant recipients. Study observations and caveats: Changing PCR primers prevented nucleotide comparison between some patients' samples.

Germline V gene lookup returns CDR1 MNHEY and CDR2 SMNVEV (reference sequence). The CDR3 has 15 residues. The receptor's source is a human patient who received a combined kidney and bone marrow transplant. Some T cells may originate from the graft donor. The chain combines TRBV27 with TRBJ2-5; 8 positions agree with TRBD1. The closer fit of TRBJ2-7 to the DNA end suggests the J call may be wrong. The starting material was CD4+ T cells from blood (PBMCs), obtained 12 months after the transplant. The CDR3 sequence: CASSLMGQAPYEQYF. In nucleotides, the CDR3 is TGTGCCAGCAGTTTAATGGGACAGGCCCCCTACGAGCAGTACTTC.